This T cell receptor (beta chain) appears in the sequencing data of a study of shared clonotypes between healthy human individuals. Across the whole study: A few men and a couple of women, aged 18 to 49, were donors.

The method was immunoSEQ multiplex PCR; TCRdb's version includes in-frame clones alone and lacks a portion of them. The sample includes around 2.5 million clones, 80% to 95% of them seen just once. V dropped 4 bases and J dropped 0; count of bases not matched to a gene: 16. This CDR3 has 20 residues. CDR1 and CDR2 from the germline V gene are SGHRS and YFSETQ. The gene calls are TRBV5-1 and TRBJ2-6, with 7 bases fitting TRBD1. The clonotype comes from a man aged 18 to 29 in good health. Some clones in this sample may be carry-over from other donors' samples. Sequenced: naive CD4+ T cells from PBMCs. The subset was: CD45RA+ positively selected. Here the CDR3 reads CASSLGRTETGPSGANVLTF. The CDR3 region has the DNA TGCGCCAGCAGCCTGGGTAGGACCGAGACAGGGCCCTCTGGGGCCAACGTCCTGACTTTC.